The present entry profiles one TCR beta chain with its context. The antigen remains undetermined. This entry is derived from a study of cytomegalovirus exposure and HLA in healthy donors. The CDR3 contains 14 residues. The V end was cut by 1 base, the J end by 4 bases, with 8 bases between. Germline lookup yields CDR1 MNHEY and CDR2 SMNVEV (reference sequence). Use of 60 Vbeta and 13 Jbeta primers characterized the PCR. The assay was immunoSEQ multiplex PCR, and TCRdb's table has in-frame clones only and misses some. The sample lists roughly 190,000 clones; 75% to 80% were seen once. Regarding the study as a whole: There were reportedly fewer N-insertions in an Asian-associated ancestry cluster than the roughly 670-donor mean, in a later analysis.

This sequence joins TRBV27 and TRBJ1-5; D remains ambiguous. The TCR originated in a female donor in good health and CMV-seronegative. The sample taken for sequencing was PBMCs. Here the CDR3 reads CASSLLAANQPQHF. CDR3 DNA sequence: TGTGCCAGCAGTTTATTAGCAGCAAATCAGCCCCAGCATTTT.